These 25 T cell receptor beta chains were all obtained from the same sample, sequenced in a study of T cells expressing NK-cell markers. TCRdb re-called the 5' RACE reads; every CDR3 protein appears as one record, without DNA. This repertoire includes roughly 160,000 distinct CDR3 sequences. Sequencing input: blood T cells: a sorted CD56 or NKG2C T cell subset, CD4+ or CD8+ T cells, or bulk PBMC T cells (not recorded which). The origin of the receptors is a man aged 18 to 69 in good health.

J is TRBJ2-1 and V is TRBV6-5; TCRdb selects TRBD1, and the lack of DNA leaves this call unchecked. This CDR3 comprises 14 residues. Germline V gene sequence: CDR1 MNHEY, CDR2 SVGAGI. CDR3 amino acids: CASSYTPRGDEQFF.

This sequence joins TRBV3-1 and TRBJ2-5; TCRdb calls TRBD2, which cannot be checked without DNA. Per the germline V gene, CDR1 is LGHDT and CDR2 is YNNKEL (reference sequence). The CDR3 has 16 residues. The CDR3 is CASSQDGIAYQETQYF.

The chain has TRBV20-1 and TRBJ2-4. Germline CDR1 is DFQATT and CDR2 is SNEGSKA (reference sequence). The CDR3 spans 16 residues. The CDR3 is CSARDHLADAKNIQYF.

The chain joins TRBV12-3 or TRBV12-4 to TRBJ2-5. This CDR3 is built from 16 residues. The CDR3 spells CASTPKRLESQETQYF.

The V call is TRBV21-1, the J call TRBJ2-1; TCRdb selects TRBD2, and the lack of DNA leaves this call unchecked. TRBV21-1 has pseudogene status. This CDR3 comprises 15 residues. The CDR3 reads CASSTRLAGPDEQFF.

The chain combines TRBV12-3 or TRBV12-4 with TRBJ2-7. CDR3 length equals 11 residues. This CDR3 is CATRRGYEQYF.

The chain is built from TRBV5-1 and TRBJ1-1; TCRdb's D call, TRBD1, is unchecked because there is no DNA. Germline loops: CDR1 SGHRS, CDR2 YFSETQ. The CDR3 totals 15 residues. The CDR3 reads CASSWTGHSGTEAFF.

The chain is built from TRBV27 and TRBJ1-6; without DNA, the TCRdb call of TRBD1 cannot be checked. The CDR3 runs 15 residues. Germline lookup yields CDR1 MNHEY and CDR2 SMNVEV (reference sequence). CDR3 loop: CASSPDGGLYSPLHF.

This chain joins TRBV7-9 and TRBJ2-7. This CDR3 region has 14 residues. Germline loops: CDR1 SEHNR, CDR2 FQNEAQ (reference sequence). The CDR3 region is CASSLGPALGEQYF.

J is TRBJ2-7 and V is TRBV12-3 or TRBV12-4. This CDR3 has 13 amino acids. The CDR3 reads CASSPTKNYEQYF.

The rearrangement links TRBV28 to TRBJ1-5. The germline V gene encodes CDR1 MDHEN and CDR2 SYDVKM. This CDR3 contains 17 residues. The chain's CDR3 is CASSLDKGAGFNQPQHF.

The V and J genes are TRBV5-5 and TRBJ1-2. The germline V gene has CDR1 SGHKS and CDR2 YYEKEE (reference sequence). This CDR3 is 13 amino acids long. The CDR3 is CASSTHENYGYTF.

The chain couples TRBV15 to TRBJ2-7; no DNA is available, so the TRBD1 call from TCRdb remains unchecked. The germline V gene has CDR1 LNHNV and CDR2 YYDKDF (reference sequence). The CDR3 extends over 15 amino acids. CDR3 loop: CATTQNRDRGNEQYF.

This chain connects TRBV9 to TRBJ1-2; TCRdb's D call of TRBD1 is untestable without DNA. Germline CDR1 is SGDLS and CDR2 is YYNGEE. The CDR3 spans 16 residues. The CDR3 spells CASSVDRDSFNYGYTF.

The chain joins TRBV5-4 to TRBJ2-2. Germline loops: CDR1 SGHNT, CDR2 YYREEE (reference sequence). The CDR3 runs to 14 residues. The CDR3: CASSLDTGTGELFF.

The CDR3 loop is CASSSYVASGGEQYF. This chain joins TRBV7-2 and TRBJ2-7; TCRdb calls TRBD2, which cannot be checked without DNA. The germline V gene has CDR1 SGHTA and CDR2 FQGNSA. The CDR3 extends over 15 amino acids. The entire variable domain, with the rest obtained from reference TRBV7-2 and TRBJ2-7, is as follows: GAGVSQSPSNKVTEKGKDVELRCDPISGHTALYWYRQSLGQGLEFLIYFQGNSAPDKSGLPSDRFSAERTGGSVSTLTIQRTQQEDSAVYLCASSSYVASGGEQYFGPGTRLTVT.

J is TRBJ2-1 and V is TRBV7-8. CDR3 length: 15 amino acids. CDR1 is SGHVS and CDR2 is FQNEAQ in the germline V gene. The CDR3 sequence: CASSSRLGVYNEQFF.

The chain carries TRBV25-1 and TRBJ1-1; TCRdb calls TRBD1, which cannot be checked without DNA. Germline assignment: CDR1 MGHDK and CDR2 SYGVNS. The CDR3 has 14 residues. CDR3 in amino acids: CASSENREEVEAFF. Together with reference TRBV25-1 and TRBJ1-1, the CDR3 gives the full variable domain: EADIYQTPRYLVIGTGKKITLECSQTMGHDKMYWYQQDPGMELHLIHYSYGVNSTEKGDLSSESTVSRIRTEHFPLTLESARPSHTSQYLCASSENREEVEAFFGQGTRLTVV.

This rearrangement joins TRBV27 to TRBJ1-2. Germline CDR1 and CDR2: MNHEY and SMNVEV (reference sequence). The CDR3 is 14 amino acids. The CDR3 loop is CASSFSVANYGYTF.

J is TRBJ2-1 and V is TRBV15; without DNA, the TCRdb call of TRBD2 cannot be checked. Germline CDR1 LNHNV, CDR2 YYDKDF (reference sequence). This CDR3 has 15 amino acids. Here the CDR3 reads CATSRGVGGANEQFF.

The chain uses TRBV10-3 and TRBJ1-1; the D call of TRBD1 rests on TCRdb alone, since no DNA is present to check it. The CDR3 spans 12 residues. From germline, CDR1 is ENHRY and CDR2 SYGVKD. CDR3 sequence: CASRGVNTEAFF.

This chain joins TRBV12-3 or TRBV12-4 and TRBJ2-1; TCRdb calls TRBD2, which cannot be checked without DNA. CDR3 size: 12 residues. The chain's CDR3 is CASRPGTGEQFF.

The chain has TRBV7-9 and TRBJ1-3. Germline CDR1 reads SEHNR; CDR2 reads FQNEAQ (reference sequence). The CDR3 spans 17 residues. This CDR3 reads CASSLVGSAPSGNTIYF.

This chain connects TRBV29-1 to TRBJ2-7. Germline V gene lookup returns CDR1 SQVTM and CDR2 ANQGSEA. The CDR3 loop spans 13 amino acids. CDR3 residues: CSVAMLSSYEQYF.

This sequence joins TRBV7-9 and TRBJ2-7; TCRdb's D call, TRBD2, is unchecked because there is no DNA. Per germline, CDR1 SEHNR and CDR2 FQNEAQ (reference sequence). The length of the CDR3 is 15 residues. The CDR3 region is CASSGPAGPPYEQYF.